The 9 T cell receptor beta chains reported below all come from one sample, sequenced in a study of T cell repertoires in cytomegalovirus infection. Antigens of these TCRs are unknown. TCRdb called the reads again in MiXCR, with one record for every CDR3 protein. The sample comprises about 770,000 distinct CDR3 sequences, under 35% of which are singletons, and 10% to 15% rests with the top ten. This sample comprised cultured CD8+ T cells from PBMCs, obtained from culture after CMV antigen stimulation. The source of these receptors is a human donor in good health (CMV status not recorded). Some clones in this sample may be carry-over from other donors' samples.

The sample holds a few counts of this clonotype. The rearrangement uses TRBV27 and TRBJ1-1; TRBD1 might be the D (6 bases). This CDR3 comprises 15 residues. Germline CDR1 is MNHEY and CDR2 is SMNVEV (reference sequence). Deletions cut 7 bases from V and 5 bases from J, with 20 bases between. The CDR3 loop is CASTVRGGIWTEAFF. CDR3 nucleotides: TGTGCCAGCACCGTGAGAGGGGGGATTTGGACTGAAGCTTTCTTT.

This clonotype was seen ten or more times. The genes are TRBV7-2 and TRBJ1-1, with 10 positions matching TRBD1. The ends lost 5 bases at V and 1 base at J; junction bases unmatched: 19. This CDR3 region has 20 residues. Germline V lookup: CDR1 SGHTA, CDR2 FQGNSA. CDR3 DNA sequence: TGTGCCAGCAGCGCCGGGACAGGGGATCTGCCCCCCGCCAGGAACACTGAAGCTTTCTTT. Protein product: CASSAGTGDLPPARNTEAFF.

In the case of this clonotype: The junction shows a germline mismatch at one end, possibly a read error. The rearrangement joins TRBV7-6 to TRBJ2-7; TRBD1 or TRBD2 may be the D gene (5 bases each). CDR3 length equals 13 residues. From germline, CDR1 is SGHVS and CDR2 FNYEAQ. CDR3 region: CASSLEGLGEQYF. CDR3 sequence (DNA): TGTGCTAGCAGCTTAGAGGGGCTTGGGGAGCAGTACTTC.

This clonotype has a handful of counts. The genes are TRBV6-1 and TRBJ1-5; 8 bases match TRBD1. The CDR3 contains 15 residues. Germline V gene lookup returns CDR1 MNHNS and CDR2 SASEGT. The ends lost 3 bases at V and 2 bases at J; junction bases unmatched: 3. The CDR3: CASSDGQGGNQPQHF. CDR3 coding DNA: TGTGCCAGCAGTGACGGACAGGGAGGCAATCAGCCCCAGCATTTT.

Only a few counts were recorded for this clonotype. This chain links TRBV6-2 or TRBV6-3 with TRBJ1-1, with 7 bases that match TRBD1. Germline V gene sequence: CDR1 MNHEY, CDR2 SVGEGT. The CDR3 totals 14 residues. The V gene end was trimmed by 3 bases and the J gene end by 3 bases; junction bases not matched to a gene: 4. The CDR3 sequence is CASSYTGDYTEAFF. CDR3 DNA: TGTGCCAGCAGTTATACAGGGGACTACACTGAAGCTTTCTTT.

This chain connects TRBV7-9 to TRBJ2-4; 8 nucleotides match TRBD1. The CDR3 covers 17 residues. CDR1 SEHNR and CDR2 FQNEAQ come from the germline V gene (reference sequence). Trimming cost V 5 bases and J 0 bases; bases outside gene matches: 9. The CDR3 protein is CASSSKQGDPAKNIQYF. CDR3 DNA sequence: TGTGCCAGCAGCAGCAAACAGGGGGATCCAGCCAAAAACATTCAGTACTTC. The complete variable domain, with remaining parts taken from reference TRBV7-9 and TRBJ2-4, reads DTGVSQNPRHKITKRGQNVTFRCDPISEHNRLYWYRQTLGQGPEFLTYFQNEAQLEKSRLLSDRFSAERPKGSFSTLEIQRTEQGDSAMYLCASSSKQGDPAKNIQYFGAGTRLSVL.

This clonotype occurred many times. For the CDR3, the DNA is TGTGCCAGCAGCTCCAGGACTCGAGATGGCTACACCTTC. Its protein is CASSSRTRDGYTF. The chain couples TRBV7-2 to TRBJ1-2; D gene uncertain. Trimming cost V 4 bases and J 6 bases, with 12 bases left between them. Germline V gives CDR1 SGHTA, CDR2 FQGNSA. CDR3 length equals 13 residues.

V gene TRBV11-3 combines with J gene TRBJ2-1, with TRBD1 matching over 7 bases. The germline V gene has CDR1 SGHNT and CDR2 YENEEA. The CDR3 loop spans 15 amino acids. Unmatched junction bases numbered 6, after V lost 5 bases and J lost 2 bases. CDR3: CASSPGQFTYNEQFF. Written as DNA, the CDR3 is TGTGCCAGCAGCCCGGGACAGTTCACCTACAATGAGCAGTTCTTC.

The chain couples TRBV7-9 to TRBJ1-2; tentative D call: TRBD1 (5 bases). CDR1 and CDR2 (germline): SEHNR, FQNEAQ (reference sequence). V was clipped by 5 bases and J by 1 base, with 11 bases between them. The CDR3 spans 14 residues. The CDR3 loop is CASSATAYNYGYTF. DNA of the CDR3: TGTGCCAGCAGCGCGACAGCCTATAACTATGGCTACACCTTC.